The sequence of this TCR beta chain was determined in a study of blood T cell repertoires in COVID-19. As handled by the study authors: Estimation of nucleated cell counts relied on the amplification of reference gene primers. The assay was immunoSEQ multiplex PCR, and TCRdb's table has in-frame clones only and misses some. From that table come the V and J calls and clone size; the DNA was used to work out D and trimming. The sample lists more than 250,000 clones; around 86% were seen once. The CDR3 runs 15 residues. V shed 5 bases and J shed 0 bases, with 11 bases lying between them. From germline, CDR1 is LNHNV and CDR2 YYDKDF (reference sequence).

The sample comprised peripheral blood. This TCR was sampled from a man aged 50 or older with active or convalescent COVID-19. The gene calls are TRBV15 and TRBJ1-3; TRBD1 might be the D (5 bases). This CDR3 reads CATSVDTFSGNTIYF. The CDR3, as DNA: TGTGCCACCAGCGTGGACACTTTCTCTGGAAACACCATATATTTT. The variable domain in full, with the rest retrieved from reference TRBV15 and TRBJ1-3, is DAMVIQNPRYQVTQFGKPVTLSCSQTLNHNVMYWYQQKSSQAPKLLFHYYDKDFNNEADTPDNFQSRRPNTSFCFLDIRSPGLGDTAMYLCATSVDTFSGNTIYFGEGSWLTVV.